This T cell receptor beta chain was retrieved from a study of CXCR3-negative and CXCR3-positive naive CD8 T cells (dated by TCRdb to the late 2010s). Some background on the complete study: In total, roughly 150 million TRB reads were obtained, or roughly 1.5 +/- 0.3 million reads per library. The diversity and physicochemical repertoire analyses included eleven to twelve donors pooled from two independent experiments. TRBV-TRBJ cluster analysis included naive subsets from roughly 5 donors and memory cells from 3 donors. What the study reported, not specific to this receptor: Because CXCR3 expression was partially decreased after cryopreservation, freshly isolated PBMCs were used for most assays. Compared with CXCR3-negative naive cells, CXCR3-positive naive cells had TRB CDR3s with higher hydrophobicity (lower Kidera factor 4), lower energy, and higher strength and volume indices. Within the same donor, TRBV-TRBJ usage looked similar between naive CXCR3-negative and CXCR3-positive cells, but memory cells had distinct patterns. Because surface CD5, which is linked to self-reactivity in mice, was comparable between the naive subsets, TCR interaction strength was also inferred from TRB CDR3 physicochemical properties. Both naive subsets had comparably high repertoire diversity, while memory CD8+ T cells had much lower repertoire diversity.

As for this clonotype: Its specific antigen is unknown.

For each CD8+ T cell subset, flow sorting was done in triplicate, and 300,000 to 350,000 cells per subset went directly into RLT lysis buffer. To exclude memory contaminants, naive CD8+ T cells were stringently defined as CD45RO-CCR7+CD27+CD95-. Standard density gradient centrifugation was used to isolate peripheral blood mononuclear cells from buffy coats. Naive CXCR3-negative and CXCR3-positive CD8+ T cells were flow-sorted on a FACSAria III. An RNeasy Mini Kit was used to extract total RNA from the sorted cells. The sequencer was a NextSeq 550. The Human TCR Profiling Kit (MiLaboratory) was used to prepare UMI-labeled 5' RACE TRB cDNA libraries. The full amount of extracted RNA was used for cDNA synthesis, and the full amount of resulting cDNA was used for PCR amplification. The libraries were made side by side, with each library going through the same number of PCR cycles. As for how the authors treated the data: MIGEC and MiXCR extracted about 53,000 +/- 10,000 unique UMI-labeled TRB cDNA molecules per library, requiring at least two reads per UMI. On average, each library contained about 40,000 +/- 10,000 functional in-frame TRB CDR3 nucleotide clonotypes without stop codons. After each sample was downsampled to 5000 UMI-labeled TRB molecules, VDJtools was used to calculate diversity metrics such as normalized Shannon-Wiener and Chao1. Clonotype-size-weighted physicochemical properties of the central five CDR3 residues (interaction energy, strength, volume and Kidera factor 4) were computed in VDJtools. The reads went through TCRdb reprocessing, and each CDR3 protein sequence gets one entry with no DNA. The V and J calls follow TCRdb's processing rather than the paper's. The sample table on file contains 100,000 to 150,000 distinct CDR3 sequences. The ten largest make up about 0.61% of the sample.

The CDR3 measures 11 amino acids from cysteine to phenylalanine. No DNA was logged. From a lookup of the germline V gene, CDR1 and CDR2 are SQVTM and ANQGSEA. This sequence was found in a human donor in good health. Some clones in this sample may be carry-over from other donors' samples. The rearrangement joined TRBV29-1 to TRBJ1-2. Sequencing was done on a sample of naive CXCR3+ CD8+ T cells from blood. The cell subset or site label on this specimen signifies: CD45RO-CCR7+CD27+CD95- naive CD8+ T cells expressing CXCR3 (TNR3+). The CDR3 reads CSAQTNYGYTF.